Detailed here is one T cell receptor beta chain. Antigen: not known. These data belong to a study of chemoradiotherapy in HPV16-positive cancers. Overall study: Candidate HPV-specific T-cell clones and common TCR motifs came from functional assays in a couple of HPV16-positive patients. Study observations and caveats: Candidate HPV-specific clones and E7-related TCR motifs grew in tumor during treatment.

Germline V lookup: CDR1 SQVTM, CDR2 ANQGSEA. J lost 5 bases, V lost 5 bases, and 8 bases had no gene match. There are 14 residues in the CDR3. Profiling relied on immunoSEQ multiplex PCR, and the TCRdb table lists in-frame clones only, not all of them. The table includes approximately 12,000 clones, around nine tenths detected once. The chain employs TRBV29-1 and TRBJ2-2; TRBD1 agrees at 7 bases. The sequencing here drew on blood, taken from a patient who underwent chemoradiotherapy. The clonotype originates from a human donor with HPV-associated anogenital cancer. CDR3 in amino acids: CSVQPGQTTGELFF. CDR3 nucleotide sequence: TGCAGCGTTCAACCGGGACAGACGACCGGGGAGCTGTTTTTT.